The source of this TCR beta chain is a study of CD8 T cells in Susac syndrome. Looked up from germline, CDR1 is MNHEY and CDR2 is SVGEGT. Trimming cost V 7 bases and J 7 bases, with 16 bases left between them. The CDR3 length is 13 residues. The RNA, roughly 0.5 to 1 ug, was put through reverse transcription using random hexamers. Using its own MiXCR run on the immunoSEQ multiplex PCR reads, TCRdb lists one record per CDR3 protein. The data show roughly 330,000 distinct CDR3 sequences, roughly 94% seen once. The sample consisted of CD4+ T cells from PBMCs. This sequence originates from a human donor with multiple sclerosis. The V gene is TRBV6-2 or TRBV6-3, the J gene TRBJ1-2, with D uncertain. The CDR3 nucleotides are TGTGCCAGCAAGCCGCTCTTCCGAAGTGGCTACACCTTC. It codes for CASKPLFRSGYTF.